Listed here are 7 T cell receptor beta chains from one sample, sequenced in a study of shared clonotypes between healthy human individuals (dated by TCRdb to 2018 to 2020). Preparation of the library involved the immunoSEQ multiplex PCR assay. This immuneACCESS table, as held by TCRdb, lists in-frame sequences with V and J called but not all clones. Of the missing ones, under half trace to an unresolved V gene in checked studies; the others have no known cause. The sample table contains around 720,000 clones; only one count was recorded for more than 70% of them. The ten top clones hold 1.5% to 2% of the sample. Sequencing was carried out using memory CD4+ T cells sorted from blood. The cell subset or site label for this specimen denotes: CD45RA-negative fraction. All receptors derive from a woman in her twenties or thirties in good health.

V gene TRBV2 combines with J gene TRBJ2-5; D not resolved. CDR1 and CDR2 (germline): SNHLY, FYNNEI. The CDR3 has 14 amino acids. The germline V and J ends were trimmed by 0 bases and 3 bases, with 8 bases remaining between them. CDR3 loop: CASSEALIKETQYF. Here the CDR3 DNA reads TGTGCCAGCAGTGAAGCTTTGATAAAAGAGACCCAGTACTTC. The full variable domain, in which reference TRBV2 and TRBJ2-5 provide the parts outside the CDR3, is EPEVTQTPSHQVTQMGQEVILRCVPISNHLYFYWYRQILGQKVEFLVSFYNNEISEKSEIFDDQFSVERPDGSNFTLKIRSTKLEDSAMYFCASSEALIKETQYFGPGTRLLVL.

This chain uses TRBV2 with TRBJ2-3; 7 positions match TRBD2. The CDR3 covers 14 residues. V shed 7 bases and J 3 bases; nucleotides not matched to a gene: 7. In germline, CDR1 is SNHLY, CDR2 FYNNEI. The CDR3 nucleotides are TGTGCCAGCAAATTGGCGGGAGTAACAGATACGCAGTATTTT. This encodes CASKLAGVTDTQYF.

The V and J genes are TRBV28 and TRBJ1-5; tentative D call: TRBD1 (6 bases). Trimming stripped 8 bases from V and 7 bases from J, with 12 bases between. Germline V gene sequence: CDR1 MDHEN, CDR2 SYDVKM. This CDR3 has 12 residues. CDR3 bases: TGTGCCAGCGGAGGGGGAAACCAGCCCCAGCATTTT. It codes for CASGGGNQPQHF.

A word on this clone: Other DNA sequences from this sample encode an identical CDR3 as well. V and J are TRBV19 and TRBJ2-2; either TRBD1 or TRBD2 may supply D (5 bases each). The ends were cut back, 4 bases at V and 0 bases at J, with 6 bases in the middle. The CDR3 extends over 14 amino acids. Germline values: CDR1 LNHDA, CDR2 SQIVND (reference sequence). Written as DNA, the CDR3 is TGTGCCAGTAGTACGGGACCGAACACCGGGGAGCTGTTTTTT. Amino acids: CASSTGPNTGELFF.

This chain uses TRBV19 with TRBJ2-1; TRBD2 aligns across 10 bases. CDR3 length equals 14 residues. Unmatched junction bases numbered 5, after V lost 5 bases and J lost 7 bases. Germline CDR1 reads LNHDA; CDR2 reads SQIVND (reference sequence). The CDR3, as DNA: TGTGCCAGTAGTGGAGCGGGAGGGCCTAATGAGCAGTTCTTC. Protein: CASSGAGGPNEQFF.

Points on this clone: Being one base from a much bigger clone, this may be a read error. J is TRBJ2-1 and V is TRBV28, with 10 bases matching TRBD2. The germline gives CDR1 MDHEN, CDR2 SYDVKM. The CDR3 totals 15 residues. With V trimmed by 2 bases and J by 2 bases, 0 bases remained unmatched. CDR3 DNA: TGTGCCAGCAGTTTAACTAGCGGGACCTACAATGAGCAGTTCTTC. It yields the protein CASSLTSGTYNEQFF.

This CDR3 is CASTAQGRGYTF. Here the CDR3 DNA reads TGTGCCAGCACCGCACAGGGTCGGGGCTACACCTTC. The genes are TRBV28 and TRBJ1-2, with TRBD1 as a possible D gene (6 bases). With 7 bases removed from V and 8 bases from J, the gap between germline ends came to 14 bases. CDR3 length: 12 residues. Germline loops: CDR1 MDHEN, CDR2 SYDVKM.